This record covers a single TCR beta chain. The data were taken from a study of blood T cell repertoires in COVID-19. The wider study: Sites across the United States, Italy and Spain contributed samples from acute and convalescent COVID-19. PBMCs, B-cell-depleted T cells, or T cells provided the cDNA or gDNA that made up the material.

This CDR3 comprises 14 residues. V was shortened by 1 base and J by 8 bases, with 14 bases between the two germline ends. Germline CDR1 and CDR2: MNHNS and SASEGT. As handled by the study authors: Amplifying reference gene primers gave estimates of nucleated cell counts. TCRdb's table, derived via immunoSEQ multiplex PCR, lists solely in-frame clones and lacks some. The DNA gave D and trimming, while V, J and clone size come from that table. The profile shows 160,000 or so clones, roughly 90% of them singletons. The gene calls are TRBV6-1 and TRBJ1-2; the D gene is possibly TRBD1 (6 bases). The origin of this receptor is a man aged 55 to 70 with active or convalescent COVID-19. The sample consisted of peripheral blood. CDR3 region: CASSEVAGVSGYTF. DNA for the CDR3: TGTGCCAGCAGTGAAGTGGCAGGGGTTTCGGGCTACACCTTC.